One and the same sample provided the 8 T cell receptor beta chains below, sequenced in a study of T cell responses to AZD1222 COVID-19 vaccine. Sequencing used immunoSEQ multiplex PCR; TCRdb keeps in-frame clones, though not all of them. This table has 100,000 or so clones, around nine tenths appearing once. Sequenced material: peripheral blood, taken on day 0 of AZD1222 vaccination. These receptors were taken from an adult in good health.

For this clone: This sample includes further DNA sequences coding for the same CDR3. This rearrangement joins TRBV19 to TRBJ1-4; D is uncertain. Trimming took off 1 base at V and 0 bases at J, with 3 bases between the two ends. Germline CDR1 and CDR2: LNHDA and SQIVND (reference sequence). The CDR3 sequence is 14 residues long. CDR3 sequence (DNA): TGTGCCAGTAGTATAGGCCCAACTAATGAAAAACTGTTTTTT. It encodes CASSIGPTNEKLFF.

The chain has TRBV2 and TRBJ1-5; D not resolved. The CDR3 extends over 13 amino acids. V was shortened by 2 bases and J by 5 bases, with 7 bases between the two germline ends. CDR1 is SNHLY and CDR2 is FYNNEI in the germline V gene. CDR3 DNA: TGTGCCAGCAGTGAATCGGGGTATCAGCCCCAGCATTTT. It specifies CASSESGYQPQHF.

This clone is a singleton in its sample. The rearrangement links TRBV7-9 to TRBJ1-2, with 9 nucleotides matching TRBD1. Germline assignment: CDR1 SEHNR and CDR2 FQNEAQ (reference sequence). CDR3 length: 14 residues. V shed 4 bases and J 5 bases; nucleotides not matched to a gene: 5. CDR3 protein: CASSWGQGLYGYTF. DNA for the CDR3: TGTGCCAGCAGCTGGGGACAGGGTCTTTATGGCTACACCTTC.

The rearrangement uses TRBV30 and TRBJ1-2; D remains ambiguous. The V and J ends lost 0 bases and 6 bases respectively, with 11 bases between them. The CDR3 contains 13 residues. Germline loops: CDR1 GTSNPN, CDR2 SVGIG (reference sequence). In DNA form, the CDR3 reads TGTGCCTGGAGTGTTGGGGAGTTTGATGGCTACACCTTC. It specifies CAWSVGEFDGYTF.

The chain links TRBV9 to TRBJ2-1; perhaps TRBD2 as D (6 bases). CDR1 is SGDLS and CDR2 is YYNGEE in the germline V gene. The length of the CDR3 is 16 residues. V was shortened by 0 bases and J by 0 bases, with 10 bases between the two germline ends. The CDR3 DNA reads as TGTGCCAGCAGCGTAGGTTACGGGGGCTCCTACAATGAGCAGTTCTTC. Residues: CASSVGYGGSYNEQFF.

The V call is TRBV30, the J call TRBJ1-6, with 7 bases fitting TRBD1. The junction had 11 bases not matched to a gene; V was cut back by 1 base and J by 5 bases. CDR1 GTSNPN and CDR2 SVGIG come from the germline V gene (reference sequence). The CDR3 sequence is 17 residues long. DNA of the CDR3: TGTGCCTGGAGTGGCCCGTTAGACAGGGCCAATAATTCACCCCTCCACTTT. Translating gives CAWSGPLDRANNSPLHF.

The J gene is TRBJ1-5, the V gene TRBV19; no firm D call. Trimming pared 3 bases from V and 3 bases from J, leaving 12 bases between. The CDR3 length is 15 residues. Germline CDR1 and CDR2: LNHDA and SQIVND (reference sequence). This CDR3 is CASSILSSFNQPQHF. Here the CDR3 DNA reads TGTGCCAGTAGTATCCTCTCCAGTTTCAATCAGCCCCAGCATTTT.

The chain carries TRBV6-2 or TRBV6-3 and TRBJ2-5, with D uncertain. Trimming pared 6 bases from V and 5 bases from J, leaving 16 bases between. Germline V gene data show CDR1 as MNHEY and CDR2 as SVGEGT. This CDR3 has 14 amino acids. In nucleotides, the CDR3 is TGTGCCAGCAGACCTCATCAGACCCGGGAGACCCAGTACTTC. As protein: CASRPHQTRETQYF.